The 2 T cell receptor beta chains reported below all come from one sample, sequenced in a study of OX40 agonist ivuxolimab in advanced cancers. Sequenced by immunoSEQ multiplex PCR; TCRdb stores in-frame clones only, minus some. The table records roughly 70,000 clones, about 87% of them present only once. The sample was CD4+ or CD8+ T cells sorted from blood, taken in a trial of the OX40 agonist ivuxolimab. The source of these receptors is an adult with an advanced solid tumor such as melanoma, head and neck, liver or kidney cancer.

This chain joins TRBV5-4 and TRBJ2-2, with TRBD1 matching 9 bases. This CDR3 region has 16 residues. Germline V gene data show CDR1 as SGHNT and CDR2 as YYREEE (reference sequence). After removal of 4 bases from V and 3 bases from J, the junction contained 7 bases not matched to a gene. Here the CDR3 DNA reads TGTGCCAGCAGCCCCTACAGGGGGCGTGACACCGGGGAGCTGTTTTTT. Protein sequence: CASSPYRGRDTGELFF.

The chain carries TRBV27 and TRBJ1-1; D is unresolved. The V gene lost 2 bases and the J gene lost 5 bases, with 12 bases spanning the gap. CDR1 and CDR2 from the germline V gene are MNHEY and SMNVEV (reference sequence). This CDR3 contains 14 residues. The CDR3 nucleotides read TGTGCCAGCAGTTTAGCGGGCAGACGAACTGAAGCTTTCTTT. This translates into CASSLAGRRTEAFF.